Listed below are T cell receptor beta chains from one sample, sequenced in a study of naive and memory T cell subsets. TCRdb fed the UMI-ligation and nested PCR reads into MiXCR, producing one record per CDR3 protein. The table lists 95,000 to 110,000 distinct CDR3 sequences, 13% to 15% of them singletons. What was sequenced was naive CD8+ T cells from blood. These receptors originate from a human donor in good health. CDR3s include the opening cysteine and the closing phenylalanine or tryptophan. The D gene is left open where the match is weak. Some rows have no size entry. The others give once, few or many, or a class for an expanded clone.

D gene: TRBD1
J gene: TRBJ2-2
clone size: many
V gene: TRBV4-1
CDR3 DNA: TGCGCCAGCAGCCAAGAATGGACAGGGGGCCTTTCCGGGGAGCTGTTTTTT
CDR3 protein: CASSQEWTGGLSGELFF

D gene: TRBD1
J gene: TRBJ2-3
clone size: many
V gene: TRBV19
CDR3 DNA: TGTGCCAGTACAAGGACAGGGGGATTCACAGATACGCAGTATTTT
CDR3 protein: CASTRTGGFTDTQYF

D gene: -
J gene: TRBJ2-7
clone size: -
V gene: TRBV29-1
CDR3 DNA: TGCAGCGTTTTGGTAGGCTACGAGCAGTACTTC
CDR3 protein: CSVLVGYEQYF

D gene: -
J gene: TRBJ1-1
clone size: -
V gene: TRBV30
CDR3 DNA: TGTGCCTGGAGTCCTCTGAACACTGAAGCTTTCTTT
CDR3 protein: CAWSPLNTEAFF

D gene: -
J gene: TRBJ2-1
clone size: many
V gene: TRBV28
CDR3 DNA: TGTGCCTCATGGGAACCCCTAGGGAATGAGCAGTTCTTC
CDR3 protein: CASWEPLGNEQFF

D gene: -
J gene: TRBJ2-1
clone size: -
V gene: TRBV2
CDR3 DNA: TGTGCCAGCACCTGGATGGGCGAAGACAATGAGCAGTTCTTC
CDR3 protein: CASTWMGEDNEQFF

D gene: -
J gene: TRBJ1-1
clone size: many
V gene: TRBV10-3
CDR3 DNA: TGTGCATTCGGACGAAAGAACACTGAAGCTTTCTTT
CDR3 protein: CAFGRKNTEAFF

D gene: -
J gene: TRBJ1-1
clone size: -
V gene: TRBV28
CDR3 DNA: TGTGCCAGCAGTTGGCACACTGAAGCTTTCTTT
CDR3 protein: CASSWHTEAFF

D gene: -
J gene: TRBJ2-2
clone size: few
V gene: TRBV12-3/TRBV12-4
CDR3 DNA: TGTGCCAGCAGTTTGAAGCAGGACGGCACCGGGGAGCTGTTTTTT
CDR3 protein: CASSLKQDGTGELFF

D gene: -
J gene: TRBJ2-7
clone size: few
V gene: TRBV13
CDR3 DNA: TGTGCCAGCAGCCCCCATGCTGGGTACGAGCAGTACTTC
CDR3 protein: CASSPHAGYEQYF

D gene: -
J gene: TRBJ2-1
clone size: -
V gene: TRBV27
CDR3 DNA: TGTGCCACAAGAGGTCCCCGGGGGGCCCAGGGTGGAAATGAGCAGTTCTTC
CDR3 protein: CATRGPRGAQGGNEQFF

D gene: -
J gene: TRBJ1-1
clone size: -
V gene: TRBV13
CDR3 DNA: TGTGCCAGCAGCTTAAGGCCCCAAGGTGAAGCTTTCTTT
CDR3 protein: CASSLRPQGEAFF

D gene: -
J gene: TRBJ2-3
clone size: few
V gene: TRBV12-3/TRBV12-4
CDR3 DNA: TGTGCCAGCAGTTTGGTGACCAGCACAGATACGCAGTATTTT
CDR3 protein: CASSLVTSTDTQYF

D gene: -
J gene: TRBJ2-4
clone size: few
V gene: TRBV21-1
CDR3 DNA: TGTGCCAGCAGCAATCTCGACTGTTTCTGTCTGTACTTC
CDR3 protein: CASSNLDCFCLYF

D gene: -
J gene: TRBJ2-5
clone size: few
V gene: TRBV4-3
CDR3 DNA: TGCGCCAGCAGCCAAGCAACAGATGCCTCCGAGACCCAGTACTTC
CDR3 protein: CASSQATDASETQYF

D gene: -
J gene: TRBJ2-1
clone size: -
V gene: TRBV5-4
CDR3 DNA: TGTGCCAGCACGTCAGGGGATGAGCAGTTCTTC
CDR3 protein: CASTSGDEQFF

D gene: TRBD1
J gene: TRBJ1-1
clone size: -
V gene: TRBV29-1
CDR3 DNA: TGCAGCGTTGTGTCCCCCGGGGGGTCAGGGGGCATCGCTGAAGCTTTCTTT
CDR3 protein: CSVVSPGGSGGIAEAFF

D gene: -
J gene: TRBJ2-2
clone size: -
V gene: TRBV27
CDR3 DNA: TGTGCCAGCAGTATAAGGACAGAACCAGTGACCGGGGAGCTGTTTTTT
CDR3 protein: CASSIRTEPVTGELFF

D gene: -
J gene: TRBJ1-2
clone size: few
V gene: TRBV7-6
CDR3 DNA: TGTGCCAGCAGCTTGCCCGAAGCCTCACAAACATATGGCTACACCTTC
CDR3 protein: CASSLPEASQTYGYTF

D gene: -
J gene: TRBJ1-2
clone size: few
V gene: TRBV4-2
CDR3 DNA: TGTGCCAGCAGCCAAGGGTTGACCCCTTGGGATGGCTACACCTTC
CDR3 protein: CASSQGLTPWDGYTF

D gene: -
J gene: TRBJ2-1
clone size: -
V gene: TRBV6-9
CDR3 DNA: TGTGCCAGCAGCCCCCAGAGCTCCTACAATGAGCAGTTCTTC
CDR3 protein: CASSPQSSYNEQFF

D gene: -
J gene: TRBJ2-5
clone size: few
V gene: TRBV11-2
CDR3 DNA: TGTGCCAGCAGTAGTCTCTTTCAAGAGACCCAGTACTTC
CDR3 protein: CASSSLFQETQYF

D gene: -
J gene: TRBJ2-1
clone size: few
V gene: TRBV28
CDR3 DNA: TGTGCCAGCACGCCCTCGGCCGGAAGTAACAATGAGCAGTTCTTC
CDR3 protein: CASTPSAGSNNEQFF

D gene: -
J gene: TRBJ2-1
clone size: few
V gene: TRBV7-9
CDR3 DNA: TGTGCCAGCAGCGCCGCCCGGCAACCCACCTACAATGAGCAGTTCTTC
CDR3 protein: CASSAARQPTYNEQFF

D gene: -
J gene: TRBJ1-2
clone size: -
V gene: TRBV7-9
CDR3 DNA: TGTGCCAGCAGCGCCCGCTCGTTGGAGTTGCCCTATGGCTACACCTTC
CDR3 protein: CASSARSLELPYGYTF

D gene: -
J gene: TRBJ2-3
clone size: few
V gene: TRBV4-2
CDR3 DNA: TGTGCCAGCAGCGCAGACGCAGATACGCAGTATTTT
CDR3 protein: CASSADADTQYF

D gene: -
J gene: TRBJ1-1
clone size: few
V gene: TRBV29-1
CDR3 DNA: TGCAGCGTGAAGACGGTGAACACTGAAGCTTTCTTT
CDR3 protein: CSVKTVNTEAFF

D gene: TRBD1
J gene: TRBJ1-1
clone size: -
V gene: TRBV9
CDR3 DNA: TGTGCCAGCAGCGCCAACAGGGGGAAGAACACTGAAGCTTTCTTT
CDR3 protein: CASSANRGKNTEAFF

D gene: TRBD1
J gene: TRBJ1-4
clone size: many
V gene: TRBV24-1
CDR3 DNA: TGTGCCACCAGTGACGCCGGGACAGGGGATGAAAAACTGTTTTTT
CDR3 protein: CATSDAGTGDEKLFF

D gene: -
J gene: TRBJ1-5
clone size: few
V gene: TRBV6-2/TRBV6-3
CDR3 DNA: TGTGCCAGCAGTTACTTTCGGGGGGCCGGTCAGCCCCAGCATTTT
CDR3 protein: CASSYFRGAGQPQHF

D gene: TRBD2
J gene: TRBJ2-3
clone size: few
V gene: TRBV27
CDR3 DNA: TGTGCCAGCAGTTTATCGGGTAGCGGGGGCACAGATACGCAGTATTTT
CDR3 protein: CASSLSGSGGTDTQYF

D gene: -
J gene: TRBJ1-1
clone size: few
V gene: TRBV27
CDR3 DNA: TGTGCCAGCAGCAATAAACCCCCTACCTGGGCTTTCTTT
CDR3 protein: CASSNKPPTWAFF

D gene: -
J gene: TRBJ2-3
clone size: -
V gene: TRBV7-2
CDR3 DNA: TGTGCCAGCACCCTTTCTGGAGATACGCAGTATTTT
CDR3 protein: CASTLSGDTQYF

D gene: -
J gene: TRBJ1-6
clone size: many
V gene: TRBV4-3
CDR3 DNA: TGCGCCAGCAGCCAAGATCGGGGTTCACCCCTCCACTTT
CDR3 protein: CASSQDRGSPLHF

D gene: TRBD2
J gene: TRBJ2-7
clone size: few
V gene: TRBV5-4
CDR3 DNA: TGTGCCAGCAGCTCCGGACTAGTCTACGAGCAGTACTTC
CDR3 protein: CASSSGLVYEQYF

D gene: -
J gene: TRBJ1-5
clone size: -
V gene: TRBV7-9
CDR3 DNA: TGTGCCAGCAGCTTTGGAGGGATCAATCAGCCCCAGCATTTT
CDR3 protein: CASSFGGINQPQHF

D gene: -
J gene: TRBJ2-2
clone size: few
V gene: TRBV11-3
CDR3 DNA: TGTGCCAGCAGCTTTTTCGAGAAGTTCACCGGGGAGCTGTTTTTT
CDR3 protein: CASSFFEKFTGELFF

D gene: -
J gene: TRBJ2-3
clone size: many
V gene: TRBV6-6
CDR3 DNA: TGTGCCAGCAGGTGGACAGCCTCTGATACGCAGTATTTT
CDR3 protein: CASRWTASDTQYF

D gene: TRBD2
J gene: TRBJ2-1
clone size: many
V gene: TRBV24-1
CDR3 DNA: TGTGCCACCAGTCATTCTGCGGGAGCTTACAATGAGCAGTTCTTC
CDR3 protein: CATSHSAGAYNEQFF

D gene: TRBD1
J gene: TRBJ2-7
clone size: -
V gene: TRBV5-5
CDR3 DNA: TGTGCCAGCAGCATCGACCGACAGGGATTCTACGAGCAGTACTTC
CDR3 protein: CASSIDRQGFYEQYF

D gene: -
J gene: TRBJ2-7
clone size: -
V gene: TRBV4-2
CDR3 DNA: TGTGCCAGCAGCCTCAATCAACCGGGGACCAACGAGCAGTACTTC
CDR3 protein: CASSLNQPGTNEQYF

D gene: TRBD1
J gene: TRBJ2-1
clone size: -
V gene: TRBV4-3
CDR3 DNA: TGCGCCAGCAGCCAAGATAAGGGGGCCGTTGAGCAGTTCTTC
CDR3 protein: CASSQDKGAVEQFF

D gene: -
J gene: TRBJ2-7
clone size: -
V gene: TRBV6-5
CDR3 DNA: TGTGCCAGCAGTTACACCCAGGGTATCACAGACGAGCAGTACTTC
CDR3 protein: CASSYTQGITDEQYF